Included here is one TCR beta chain sequence, with context. The antigen it binds to is not known. No much larger clonotype is one base removed from it; base qualities were not supplied. The junction carries 8 bases between V and J, which are trimmed by 3 bases and 6 bases respectively. The CDR3 goes from the cysteine to the phenylalanine over 13 residues. The kept DNA is CDR3 alone, 39 bases in frame from the first base. CDR1 and CDR2, per the germline V gene (reference sequence), are MNHEY and SMNVEV. Library prep was done by 5' RACE. The data were produced on a NextSeq 500. In the TCR library protocol, unique molecular identifiers were attached to individual cDNA molecules to correct for PCR bias and sequencing error. TCR alpha and beta chains were both sequenced, and the abundances of alpha and beta sequences in each sample were closely correlated with each other. On the authors' methods: Decombinator V4 was used to annotate the V gene, J gene and CDR3 of the TCR sequences. TCRs were defined as expanded if a significant change between any two time points was detected under a Poisson model with p below 0.0001. TCR abundances were normalised to the total number of TCRs sequenced per sample and were expressed as counts per million. MAIT TCRs were defined by TRAV1-2 paired with TRAJ12, TRAJ20 or TRAJ33, and iNKT TCRs by TRAV10 paired with TRAJ18. A search of VDJdb, accessed on 1 November 2021, was run for TCRs annotated to CMV, EBV and SARS-CoV-2, with TCRs annotated for multiple antigens excluded. TCRdb reprocessing: public reads trimmed at Q25 with fastp, clones called with MiXCR, in-frame beta chains kept. Under each unique CDR3 protein, matching rows form one entry showing the most common genes and DNA. For this entry, the V and J calls and clone size follow TCRdb and not the study's own pipeline. This sample comprises approximately 52,000 distinct CDR3 sequences, approximately 8.4% of them detected only once. Together, the top ten hold approximately 4.4% of the sample.

The study was a case-control design nested within a healthcare worker cohort in London, UK, with weekly nasopharyngeal swab PCR tests and blood sampling. Healthcare workers were recruited between 23 and 31 March 2020, during the week of the UK lockdown, and were followed weekly for up to roughly 16 weeks. The source of the sample is a study of early T cells in non-severe SARS-CoV-2 infection (dated by TCRdb to the early 2020s). About the full investigation: Bulk RNA from unsorted whole blood was used for TCR sequencing, so alpha and beta chains could not be paired.

On the study overall, not on this receptor specifically: VDJdb matching was skewed toward anti-spike CD8 responses and likely underestimated virus-specific expansions, missing private and CD4 specificities.

The specimen was whole blood. The sequence is built from TRBV27 and TRBJ2-2; the best D guess is TRBD2, with 6 bases matching. The TCR sequence derives from an adult who was a healthcare worker with PCR-confirmed SARS-CoV-2 infection or an uninfected control (not recorded which). The nucleotide sequence is TGTGCCAGCAGTTTTAGGGAGGCCGGGGAGCTGTTTTTT. Translation gives CASSFREAGELFF.